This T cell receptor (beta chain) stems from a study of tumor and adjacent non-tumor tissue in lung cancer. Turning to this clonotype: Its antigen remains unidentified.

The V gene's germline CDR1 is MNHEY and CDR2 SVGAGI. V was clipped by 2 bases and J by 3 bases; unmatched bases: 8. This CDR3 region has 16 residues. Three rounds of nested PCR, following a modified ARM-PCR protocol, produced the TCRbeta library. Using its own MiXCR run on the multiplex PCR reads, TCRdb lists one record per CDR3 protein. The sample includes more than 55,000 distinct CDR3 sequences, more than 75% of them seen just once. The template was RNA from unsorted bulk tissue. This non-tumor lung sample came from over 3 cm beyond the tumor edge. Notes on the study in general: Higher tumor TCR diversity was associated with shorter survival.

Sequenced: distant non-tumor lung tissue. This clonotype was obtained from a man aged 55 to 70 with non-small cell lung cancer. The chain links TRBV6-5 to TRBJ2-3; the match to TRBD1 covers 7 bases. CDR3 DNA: TGTGCCAGCAGTTACGGTTCCACAGGGGATACAGATACGCAGTATTTT. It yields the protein CASSYGSTGDTDTQYF.